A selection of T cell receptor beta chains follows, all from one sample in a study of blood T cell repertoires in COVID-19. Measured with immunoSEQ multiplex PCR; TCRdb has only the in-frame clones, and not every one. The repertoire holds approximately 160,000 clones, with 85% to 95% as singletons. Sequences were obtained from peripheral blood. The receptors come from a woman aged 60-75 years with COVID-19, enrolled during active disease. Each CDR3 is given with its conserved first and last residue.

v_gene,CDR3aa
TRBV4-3,CASSQDPGQLEQFF
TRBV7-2,CASSLEGAANQPQHF
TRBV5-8,CASSLKPGPVSGSNQPQHF
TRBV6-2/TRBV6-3,CASSYDPGNRVYEQYF
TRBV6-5,CASRHFAGTGFEAFF
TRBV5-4,CASSSPNEKLFF
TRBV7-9,CASSLEVGGEQYF
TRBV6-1,CASSEAGDQPQHF
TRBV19,CASSRGSGAGGRETQYF
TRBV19,CASSIGPGQTYEQYF
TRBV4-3,CASSQSPITRVQYF
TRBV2,CASRGTGRGTEAFF
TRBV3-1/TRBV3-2,CASSQEGGQGAWQPQHF
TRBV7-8,CASSWGQGLHQPQHF
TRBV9,CASSGRQNTEAFF
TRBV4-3,CASSQDRGWDRETDTQYF
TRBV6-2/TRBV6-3,CASSSPGHRTSLGYGYTF
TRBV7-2,CASSLAQLAGGDTQYF
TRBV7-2,CASSLGARTLNSPLHF
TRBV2,CASSVTGIAEAFF
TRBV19,CAVTTGWTEAFF
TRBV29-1,CSVAGGSANTEAFF
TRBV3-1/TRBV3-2,CASSPGQGYGYTF
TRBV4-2,CASSQEGGTPYNEQFF
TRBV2,CASNPSGPPYGYTF
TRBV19,CASSIPDRVDYSPLHF
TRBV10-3,CATAPDRNNQPQHF
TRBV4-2,CASSQEAGRGNTIYF
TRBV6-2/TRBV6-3,CASSVSWPNTEAFF
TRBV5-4,CASSWGGTGGFYGYTF
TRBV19,CASSGRQGVSYNEQFF
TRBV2,CASSLDRNSPLHF
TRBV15,CATSRWQRVRTDTQYF
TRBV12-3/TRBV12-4,CASSATGELFF
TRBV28,CASSLLTARPQHF
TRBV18,CASSPGGGRPGGYTF
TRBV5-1,CASSLGQTPEKLFF
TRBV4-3,CASSQGATDTQYF
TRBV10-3,CAVLSGSGNTIYF
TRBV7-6,CASSLGLTSGGTDTQYF
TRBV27,CASRLTGDNQPQHF
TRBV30,CAWSARSGDRVSSGYGYTF
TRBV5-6,CASSLSLGAGGYGYTF
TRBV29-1,CSAGVQGGTEAFF
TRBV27,CASSSRWTGRSGYTF
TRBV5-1,CASSPWTGLEAFF
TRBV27,CASRGQMDEKLFF
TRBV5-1,CASSLVPGFEGSEQFF
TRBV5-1,CASKRETGKASEAFF
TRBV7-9,CASSPRKFTGMFTEAFF
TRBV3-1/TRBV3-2,CASSLGQTHGYTF
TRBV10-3,CAISESRGGVIHGYTF
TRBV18,CASSPGQLLFEAFF
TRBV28,CASSLQGPHQPQHF
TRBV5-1,CASQPQQATEAFF
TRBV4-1,CASSQAIGVRLRQFF
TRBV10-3,CAISRARDGYTF
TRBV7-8,CASSLGPAGGLVETQYF
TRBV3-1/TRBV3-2,CASSQDFAWTTTNEKLFF
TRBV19,CASSMGTANSPLHF